This passage covers 17 T cell receptor beta chains from one sample sequenced in a study of blood T cell repertoires in COVID-19. TCRdb keeps only in-frame clones here, not all; method: immunoSEQ multiplex PCR. The sample includes some 42,000 clones, around 87% of them seen just once. The sample taken for sequencing was peripheral blood. The receptors originated from a man aged 30-40 years with active or convalescent COVID-19.

This sequence joins TRBV10-2 and TRBJ2-2; 9 bases are shared with TRBD1. The ends lost 2 bases at V and 5 bases at J; junction bases unmatched: 6. Germline V gene sequence: CDR1 WSHSY, CDR2 SAAADI. The CDR3 has 16 residues. The CDR3 protein is CASSEGTGMGTGELFF. CDR3 DNA: TGCGCCAGCAGTGAGGGGACAGGGATGGGTACCGGGGAGCTGTTTTTT.

The rearrangement uses TRBV12-3 or TRBV12-4 and TRBJ2-5; D remains unclear. This CDR3 has 12 amino acids. Between the trimmed V and J ends, which lost 3 bases and 7 bases, there was a span of 9 bases. CDR3 DNA: TGTGCCAGCAGTTTTTCGGGTGGGACCCAGTACTTC. Translation: CASSFSGGTQYF.

The rearrangement links TRBV4-2 to TRBJ1-2; maybe TRBD1 (5 bases). CDR3 size: 16 residues. In germline, CDR1 is LGHNA, CDR2 YNFKEQ. V was pared by 2 bases and J by 3 bases, with 16 bases between. The chain's CDR3 is CASSQQPNTGDYGYTF. The CDR3 coding sequence is TGTGCCAGCAGCCAACAACCAAATACAGGAGACTATGGCTACACCTTC.

The chain carries TRBV30 and TRBJ1-2, with no clear D. V lost 2 bases and J lost 7, with 20 bases in between. CDR1 is GTSNPN and CDR2 is SVGIG in the germline V gene (reference sequence). This CDR3 has 15 residues. The CDR3 sequence: CAWSPPVVGRVGYTF. The CDR3 DNA is TGTGCCTGGAGTCCTCCCGTAGTCGGGCGGGTTGGCTACACCTTC.

The chain carries TRBV9 and TRBJ2-2; TRBD2 might be the D (6 bases). V shed 2 bases and J shed 2 bases, with 13 bases lying between them. Germline V CDR1 and CDR2: SGDLS, YYNGEE. The CDR3 spans 16 residues. The CDR3 DNA reads TGTGCCAGCAGCGTGGCAGCCGCGGGAAACACCGGGGAGCTGTTTTTT. Translated, it gives CASSVAAAGNTGELFF.

This clone was seen only once. The chain links TRBV5-1 to TRBJ2-2, with D maybe TRBD2 (5 bases). V was pared by 4 bases and J by 1 base, with 14 bases between. CDR3 length: 16 residues. In germline, CDR1 is SGHRS, CDR2 YFSETQ. The CDR3 DNA reads as TGCGCCAGCAGCCCGATCACGGGGATGAACACCGGGGAGCTGTTTTTT. Protein product: CASSPITGMNTGELFF.

J is TRBJ2-1 and V is TRBV9; D is ambiguous. CDR1 and CDR2 from the germline V gene are SGDLS and YYNGEE. The CDR3 length is 14 residues. V gave up 3 bases and J gave up 9 bases, with 16 bases separating them. As DNA, the CDR3 is TGTGCCAGCAGCGCCCAGATGACTTCGCGTGAGCAGTTCTTC. This translates into CASSAQMTSREQFF.

This clone is termed medium-sized. CDR3 region: CASSYGLGLSNEQFF. In DNA form, the CDR3 reads TGTGCCAGCAGTTACGGTCTGGGACTTTCCAATGAGCAGTTCTTC. The chain joins TRBV6-6 to TRBJ2-1, with D tentatively TRBD2 (6 bases). The CDR3 is 15 amino acids. Trimming took 2 bases from V and 6 from J, leaving 14 bases between them. Germline V CDR1 and CDR2: MNHNY, SVGAGI (reference sequence).

The chain couples TRBV11-3 to TRBJ2-5, with 9 bases fitting TRBD2. The J segment lost 4 bases and the V segment lost 4 bases, leaving 10 bases of the junction unmatched. The CDR3 has 16 residues. Germline V CDR1 and CDR2: SGHNT, YENEEA. In DNA form, the CDR3 reads TGTGCCAGCAGCTCGGGGTGGCTAGCGGGACGAGAGACCCAGTACTTC. As protein: CASSSGWLAGRETQYF.

This chain joins TRBV6-2 or TRBV6-3 and TRBJ2-3; 9 bases are shared with TRBD2. CDR1 is MNHEY, CDR2 SVGEGT, per germline. With 5 bases clipped from V and 2 bases from J, the junction kept 23 bases outside the gene matches. The CDR3 length is 21 residues. The DNA for the CDR3 is TGTGCCAGCAGTCCACCCTCGACAGCGGGGGGACCGGGTTGGTACACAGATACGCAGTATTTT. Amino acid sequence: CASSPPSTAGGPGWYTDTQYF.

This chain connects TRBV7-9 to TRBJ1-1; TRBD1 matches at 8 bases. This CDR3 is built from 14 residues. With V trimmed by 5 bases and J by 1 base, 3 bases remained unmatched. Per germline, CDR1 SEHNR and CDR2 FQNEAQ (reference sequence). Here the CDR3 reads CASSRDRRNTEAFF. The CDR3 DNA is TGTGCCAGCAGCCGGGACAGGCGGAACACTGAAGCTTTCTTT.

The chain links TRBV2 to TRBJ1-6, with D possibly being TRBD1 (6 bases). The V gene's germline CDR1 is SNHLY and CDR2 FYNNEI. This CDR3 region has 19 residues. Trimming pared 0 bases from V and 0 bases from J, leaving 15 bases between. CDR3 DNA: TGTGCCAGCAGTGAAGCGGGACAAGGGTTTAGCTCCTATAATTCACCCCTCCACTTT. It yields the protein CASSEAGQGFSSYNSPLHF.

The chain couples TRBV7-8 to TRBJ2-5; 9 bases match TRBD1. CDR3 length: 15 amino acids. The V and J ends lost 2 bases and 2 bases, in that order; junction bases with no gene match: 3. Germline assignment: CDR1 SGHVS and CDR2 FQNEAQ. This CDR3 reads CASSLNRGRQETQYF. CDR3 nucleotides: TGTGCCAGCAGCTTAAACAGGGGGCGACAAGAGACCCAGTACTTC.

This clone was observed a few times. This chain joins TRBV19 and TRBJ2-4; D is perhaps TRBD1 (6 bases). Germline lookup yields CDR1 LNHDA and CDR2 SQIVND (reference sequence). V gave up 8 bases and J gave up 6 bases, with 11 bases separating them. This CDR3 contains 12 residues. CDR3 in DNA: TGTGCCAGTTGTACACAGGGAAACATTCAGTACTTC. Translated: CASCTQGNIQYF.

The chain couples TRBV6-1 to TRBJ1-4, with 7 bases that match TRBD1. With 2 bases clipped from V and 7 bases from J, the junction kept 10 bases outside the gene matches. Per the germline V gene, CDR1 is MNHNS and CDR2 is SASEGT. CDR3 length: 16 residues. CDR3 sequence reads: CASSEPKTGLVEKLFF. DNA for the CDR3: TGTGCCAGCAGTGAACCAAAGACAGGGTTGGTTGAAAAACTGTTTTTT.

Only one count was recorded for this clone. The genes are TRBV3-1 (or the pseudogene TRBV3-2) and TRBJ2-2; 15 positions match TRBD2. CDR1 and CDR2 from the germline V gene are LGHDT and YNNKEL (reference sequence). The CDR3 runs to 17 residues. The V gene end was trimmed by 4 bases and the J gene end by 0 bases; junction bases not matched to a gene: 0. The CDR3 loop reads CASSRTSGRANTGELFF. The CDR3 DNA follows: TGTGCCAGCAGCCGGACTAGCGGGAGGGCGAACACCGGGGAGCTGTTTTTT.

This clone appeared once. The V gene is TRBV6-5, the J gene TRBJ1-5; D possibly corresponds to TRBD1 (6 bases). Germline lookup yields CDR1 MNHEY and CDR2 SVGAGI. CDR3 length: 12 residues. Trimming removed 6 bases from V and 6 bases from J, with 9 bases in between. CDR3 bases: TGTGCCAGCAGATCAGGGGTTCAGCCCCAGCATTTT. This codes for CASRSGVQPQHF.